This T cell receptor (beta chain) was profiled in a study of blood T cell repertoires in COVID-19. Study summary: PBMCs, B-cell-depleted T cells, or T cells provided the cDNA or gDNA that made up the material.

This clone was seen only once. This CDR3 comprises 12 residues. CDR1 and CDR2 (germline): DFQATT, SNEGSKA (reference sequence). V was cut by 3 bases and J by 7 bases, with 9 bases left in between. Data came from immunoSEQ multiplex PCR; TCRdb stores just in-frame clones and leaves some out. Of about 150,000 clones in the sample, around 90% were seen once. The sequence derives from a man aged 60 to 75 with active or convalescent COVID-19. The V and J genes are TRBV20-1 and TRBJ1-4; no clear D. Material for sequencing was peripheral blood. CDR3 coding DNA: TGCAGTGCTAGTCCCCTTTCTGAAAAACTGTTTTTT. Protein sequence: CSASPLSEKLFF.